This entry features one T cell receptor (beta chain) sequence. Antigen specificity is unknown. Unique molecular identifiers were incorporated into the prepared TCRbeta library. TCRdb independently ran MiXCR on the PCR reads; one entry per CDR3 protein. The table records 250,000 to 400,000 distinct CDR3 sequences, approximately 20% of them present only once. The CDR3 is 14 amino acids. V gave up 7 bases and J gave up 0 bases; unmatched junction bases: 6. The germline V gene has CDR1 DFQATT and CDR2 SNEGSKA (reference sequence). The data belong to a study of T-cell reconstitution after alpha-beta-depleted transplantation in children. Regarding the study as a whole: Two months or so post-transplant, alpha-beta T cells reportedly derived from several hundred expanded graft clones. T-cell counts and diversity at one year following transplant were attributed mainly to newly produced T cells. Surviving recipient T cells and thymic progenitors accounted for the high day-60 TCRbeta diversity observed in some patients.

Source: PBMCs, mostly from graft donor cells, taken 180 days after TCRalphabeta/CD19-depleted stem cell transplant. This receptor was identified in a male patient younger than 18 who had a stem cell transplant for acute lymphoblastic leukemia, so the T cells may come from the graft donor. V gene TRBV20-1 combines with J gene TRBJ1-3; 7 bases are shared with TRBD1. The CDR3 sequence: CSVWTGSSGNTIYF. The CDR3 nucleotides are TGCAGTGTCTGGACAGGTTCCTCTGGAAACACCATATATTTT.